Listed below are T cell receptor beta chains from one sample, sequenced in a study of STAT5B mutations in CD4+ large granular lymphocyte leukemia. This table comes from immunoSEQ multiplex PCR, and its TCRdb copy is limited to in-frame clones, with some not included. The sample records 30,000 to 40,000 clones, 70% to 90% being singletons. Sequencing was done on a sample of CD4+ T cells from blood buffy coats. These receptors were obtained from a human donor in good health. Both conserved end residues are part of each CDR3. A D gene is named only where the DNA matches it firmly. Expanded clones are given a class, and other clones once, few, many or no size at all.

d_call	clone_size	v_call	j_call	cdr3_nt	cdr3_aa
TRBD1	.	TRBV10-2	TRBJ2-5	TGCGCCAGCAGCCGACAGGGAAGAACCCAAGAGACCCAGTACTTC	CASSRQGRTQETQYF
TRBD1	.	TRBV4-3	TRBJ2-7	TGCGCCAGCAGCCACGGGACAGGATTTACCTACGAGCAGTACTTC	CASSHGTGFTYEQYF
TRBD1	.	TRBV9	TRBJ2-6	TGTGCCAGCAGCGTAAGTTCGGGACAGGGAACTGGGGCCAACGTCCTGACTTTC	CASSVSSGQGTGANVLTF
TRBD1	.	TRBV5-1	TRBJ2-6	TGCGCCAGCAGCCCAAGGACAGGGGACTTAGGGGGGGCCAACGTCCTGACTTTC	CASSPRTGDLGGANVLTF
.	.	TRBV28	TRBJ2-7	TGTGCCAGCAGATACTCAGGACCCAAAAGGGACGAGCAGTACTTC	CASRYSGPKRDEQYF
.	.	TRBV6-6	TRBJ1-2	TGTGCCAGCACACTGGGGGCGGACTATGGCTACACCTTC	CASTLGADYGYTF
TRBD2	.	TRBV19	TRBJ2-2	TGTGCCAGTAGCACGGGACTAGCGCTAGCGAACACCGGGGAGCTGTTTTTT	CASSTGLALANTGELFF
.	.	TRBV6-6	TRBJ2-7	TGTGCCAGCAGTTACTCGAACGAGCAGTACTTC	CASSYSNEQYF
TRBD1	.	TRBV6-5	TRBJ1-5	TGTGCCAGCAGATCCGGGACAGGCAGCAATCAGCCCCAGCATTTT	CASRSGTGSNQPQHF
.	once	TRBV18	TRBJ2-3	TGTGCCAGCTCGCGGGACAACACAGATACGCAGTATTTT	CASSRDNTDTQYF
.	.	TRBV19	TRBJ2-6	TGTGCCAGTAGCAGGGGTGCCTCTGGGGCCAACGTCCTGACTTTC	CASSRGASGANVLTF
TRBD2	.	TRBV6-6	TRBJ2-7	TGTGCCAGCGCCTCGGGGGCTAGCGGGTACTACGAGCAGTACTTC	CASASGASGYYEQYF
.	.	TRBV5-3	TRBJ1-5	TGTGCCAGAAGCTTGGCCCTTCCAAGACATAGCAATCAGCCCCAGCATTTT	CARSLALPRHSNQPQHF
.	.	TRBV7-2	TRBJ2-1	TGTGCCAGCAGCTCATATCAAGTGGGAGGTTCCTACAATGAGCAGTTCTTC	CASSSYQVGGSYNEQFF
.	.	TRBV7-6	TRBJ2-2	TGTGCCAGCAGCCGGAATCCCCCGAGGGCCGGGGAGCTGTTTTTT	CASSRNPPRAGELFF
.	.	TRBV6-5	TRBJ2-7	TGTGCCAGCAGCTTCACCGAGGGGTTGGGGGAGCAGTACTTC	CASSFTEGLGEQYF
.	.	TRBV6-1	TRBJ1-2	TGTGCCAGCAGTGAAGCCGGCCCAGGCGGCGGCTACACCTTC	CASSEAGPGGGYTF
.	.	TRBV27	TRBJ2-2	TGTGCCAGCAGTTTAAGGGGTAGCGGAGGGAACACCGGGGAGCTGTTTTTT	CASSLRGSGGNTGELFF
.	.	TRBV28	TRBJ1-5	TGTGCCAGCAGTCTTCGACCCCCCGGGAACCAGCCCCAGCATTTT	CASSLRPPGNQPQHF
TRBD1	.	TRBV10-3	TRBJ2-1	TGTGCCATCAGTGATTCCGGACAGGGGAACGATGAGCAGTTCTTC	CAISDSGQGNDEQFF
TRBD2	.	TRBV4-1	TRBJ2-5	TGCGCCAGCGCCCCAAGACAAGCGGGAGTAGAGACCCAGTACTTC	CASAPRQAGVETQYF
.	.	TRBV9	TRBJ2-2	TGTGCCAGCAGCACCCACACCGGGGAGCTGTTTTTT	CASSTHTGELFF
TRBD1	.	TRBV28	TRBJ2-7	TGTGCCAGCAGTTTCCCGGGACAGAACGAGCAGTACTTC	CASSFPGQNEQYF
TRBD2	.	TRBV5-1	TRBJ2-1	TGCGCCAGCAGCTTGGAGGGGACTAGGGAGGAGGAGCAGTTCTTC	CASSLEGTREEEQFF
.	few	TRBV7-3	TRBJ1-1	TGTGCCAGCAGCTTTCGGATGAACACTGAAGCTTTCTTT	CASSFRMNTEAFF
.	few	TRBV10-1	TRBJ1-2	TGCGCCAGCAGGAGGAATGGCTACACCTTC	CASRRNGYTF
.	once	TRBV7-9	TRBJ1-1	TGTGCCAGCAGCATACAGGGCACTGAAGCTTTCTTT	CASSIQGTEAFF
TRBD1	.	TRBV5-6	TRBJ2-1	TGTGCCAGCAGCTTAACCGGGACAGGGGCGGGTGAGCAGTTCTTC	CASSLTGTGAGEQFF
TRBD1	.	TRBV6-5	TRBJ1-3	TGTGCCAGCAGTTCCGGGACAGGGTCAGGAAACACCATATATTTT	CASSSGTGSGNTIYF
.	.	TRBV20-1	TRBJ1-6	TGCAGTGCTGGAGACCGTGGGGCCCTCCACTTT	CSAGDRGALHF
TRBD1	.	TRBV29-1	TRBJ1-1	TGCAGCGTTCAGGCAGGGACAGGGGGCCTGAACACTGAAGCTTTCTTT	CSVQAGTGGLNTEAFF